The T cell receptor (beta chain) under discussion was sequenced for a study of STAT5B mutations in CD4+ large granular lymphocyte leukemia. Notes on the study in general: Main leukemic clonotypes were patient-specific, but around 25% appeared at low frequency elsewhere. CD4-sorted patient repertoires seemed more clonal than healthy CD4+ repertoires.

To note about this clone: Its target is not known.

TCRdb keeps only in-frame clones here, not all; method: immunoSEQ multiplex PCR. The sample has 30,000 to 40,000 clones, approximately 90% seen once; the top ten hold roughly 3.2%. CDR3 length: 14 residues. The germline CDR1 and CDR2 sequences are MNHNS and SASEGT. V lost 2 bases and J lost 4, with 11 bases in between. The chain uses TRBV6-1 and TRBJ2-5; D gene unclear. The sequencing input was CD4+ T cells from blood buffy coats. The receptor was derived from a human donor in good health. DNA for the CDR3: TGTGCCAGCAGTGAATCCGGGTGGCGAGAGACCCAGTACTTC. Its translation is CASSESGWRETQYF.